This T cell receptor (beta chain) was sequenced in a study of blood T cell repertoires in COVID-19. Looking at the study overall: Acute and convalescent COVID-19 samples came from the United States, Italy and Spain. Sample material is recorded as cDNA or gDNA derived from T cells, B-cell-depleted T cells, or PBMCs.

Trimming removed 3 bases from V and 0 bases from J; junction bases left unmatched: 11. This CDR3 has 19 amino acids. CDR1 SGDLS and CDR2 YYNGEE come from the germline V gene. The repertoire was sequenced with immunoSEQ multiplex PCR; TCRdb's copy has only in-frame clones and lacks some. The table has 150,000 to 200,000 clones, roughly 82% seen once; the top ten hold more than 6%. One Seattle source followed patients from active infection through their disease course. This rearrangement joins TRBV9 to TRBJ2-2, with 10 bases matching TRBD2. The clonotype comes from a middle-aged woman with COVID-19, enrolled during active disease. The sequenced sample was peripheral blood. CDR3 sequence reads: CASSDPIAGGKSNTGELFF. The CDR3 DNA reads as TGTGCCAGCAGCGACCCAATAGCGGGAGGCAAATCGAACACCGGGGAGCTGTTTTTT.